The 7 T cell receptor beta chains below were found in one sample sequenced in a study of technical replicates of blood from a handful of donors (dated by TCRdb to the late 2010s). The library was generated by the immunoSEQ multiplex PCR assay. The clones in this table, taken by TCRdb from immuneACCESS, are in-frame only. Not every clone is retained; where verified, under half of the shortfall comes from an unresolved V gene, and the cause of the rest is unknown. The sample table contains 65,000 to 80,000 clones; only one count was recorded for 95% to 97% of them. Clones ranked in the top ten supply under 0.3% of the sample. The sequenced material came from T cells isolated from PBMCs. The receptors were gathered from a human donor in good health.

This rearrangement joins TRBV6-5 to TRBJ1-1, with TRBD1 identical over 7 bases. Losses at the gene ends were 5 bases for V and 3 bases for J; bases not matched to a gene: 6. The CDR3 totals 14 residues. Germline V lookup: CDR1 MNHEY, CDR2 SVGAGI. This CDR3 reads CASSNRGGDTEAFF. The CDR3, as DNA: TGTGCCAGCAGTAACAGGGGCGGGGACACTGAAGCTTTCTTT.

The genes are TRBV21-1 and TRBJ2-7; the table gives TRBD2 as D, unverified against the DNA. TRBV21-1 is an annotated pseudogene. CDR3 length: 12 residues. This CDR3 is CASSKAVHEQYF. The CDR3 coding sequence is TGTGCCAGCAGCAAAGCCGTTCACGAGCAGTACTTC.

The gene calls are TRBV7-6 and TRBJ1-1; TRBD1 might be the D (5 bases). Germline V CDR1 and CDR2: SGHVS, FNYEAQ. V lost 2 bases, J lost 1 base, and 23 bases lay in between. The CDR3 is 19 residues long. CDR3 bases: TGTGCCAGCAGCTTATTATTCGGGGGAGAGTCGTGGGCGAACACTGAAGCTTTCTTT. As protein: CASSLLFGGESWANTEAFF.

This sequence joins TRBV6-1 and TRBJ1-2; 8 bases match TRBD1. The CDR3 has 12 residues. Germline-derived CDR1 and CDR2 are MNHNS and SASEGT. V lost 7 bases, J lost 9 bases, and 7 bases stayed unmatched. CDR3 protein: CASTPGQGSYTF. In DNA form, the CDR3 reads TGTGCCAGCACGCCTGGACAGGGCAGCTACACCTTC.

This sequence joins TRBV27 and TRBJ1-2; 8 bases are a match to TRBD1. The CDR3 spans 14 residues. V was pared by 7 bases and J by 8 bases, with 12 bases of the junction left unmatched. CDR1 and CDR2 (germline): MNHEY, SMNVEV (reference sequence). The CDR3 region has the DNA TGTGCCAGCACCCCAGGGGGCGCGAGTAAGGGCTACACCTTC. Translating it yields CASTPGGASKGYTF.

Written as DNA, the CDR3 is TGTGCCAGCAGCGAGGGGGATGGCTACACCTTC. It codes for CASSEGDGYTF. The rearrangement joins TRBV9 to TRBJ1-2, with D perhaps TRBD1 (6 bases). V was trimmed by 3 bases and J by 6 bases, leaving 6 bases between them. This CDR3 has 11 residues. The germline gives CDR1 SGDLS, CDR2 YYNGEE.

V usage is TRBV21-1 and J usage is TRBJ1-2; TRBD1 was called by the table and not checked on the DNA. TRBV21-1 is classified as a pseudogene. The CDR3 contains 13 residues. The CDR3 spells CASEAGTGYGYTF. In DNA, the CDR3 is TGTGCCAGCGAAGCCGGGACAGGCTATGGCTACACCTTC.